This TCR beta chain comes out of a study of blood T cell repertoires in COVID-19. Across the whole study: Acute and convalescent COVID-19 samples came from the United States, Italy and Spain. T cells, B-cell-depleted T cells, or PBMCs supplied cDNA or gDNA.

Original processing notes: Reference gene primers were amplified, and this amplification served to estimate nucleated cell counts. Some clones are missing from TCRdb's copy, which holds only in-frame ones; the method was immunoSEQ multiplex PCR. D and trimming come from the DNA, and the V and J calls and clone size come from that table. The repertoire holds nearly 80,000 clones, with approximately 80% as singletons. Germline CDR1 LGHDT, CDR2 YNNKEL (reference sequence). V was clipped by 3 bases and J by 0 bases; unmatched bases: 9. The CDR3 totals 18 residues. What was sequenced was peripheral blood. The clonotype was recovered from a man aged 60 to 69 with active or convalescent COVID-19. The chain recombines TRBV3-1 (or the pseudogene TRBV3-2) with TRBJ1-5, with TRBD1 matching 9 bases. CDR3 nucleotide sequence: TGTGCCAGCAGCCAGATCGACAGGGGGGGATATAGCAATCAGCCCCAGCATTTT. It encodes CASSQIDRGGYSNQPQHF.